One and the same sample provided the 28 T cell receptor beta chains below, sequenced in a study of shared clonotypes between healthy human individuals. CD45RO-negative, CCR7-selected cells formed the naive CD8 fraction, which excluded terminally differentiated effector memory CD45RA+ cells. Assay used: immunoSEQ multiplex PCR; TCRdb lists only in-frame clones, some missing. The sample carries millions of clones, roughly 91% recorded once. The material sequenced was naive CD8+ T cells from PBMCs. The source is a man aged 18 to 35 in good health. Some clones in this sample may be carry-over from other donors' samples.

The rearrangement joins TRBV19 to TRBJ2-7; D unclear. Trimming left V 4 bases short and J 2 bases short, with 15 bases between. The germline CDR1 and CDR2 sequences are LNHDA and SQIVND (reference sequence). This CDR3 comprises 15 residues. This CDR3 reads CASSTHGDVAYEQYF. CDR3 DNA sequence: TGTGCCAGTAGTACTCATGGTGACGTTGCCTACGAGCAGTACTTC.

Details on this clone: This sample includes further DNA sequences coding for the same CDR3. This chain connects TRBV29-1 to TRBJ2-7, with 7 bases identical to TRBD1. Trimming removed 6 bases from V and 0 bases from J; junction bases left unmatched: 5. The CDR3 length is 13 residues. Germline CDR1 is SQVTM and CDR2 is ANQGSEA. CDR3 in amino acids: CSVYRGSSYEQYF. CDR3 in DNA: TGCAGCGTCTACAGGGGTAGCTCCTACGAGCAGTACTTC.

The J gene is TRBJ2-1, the V gene TRBV27, with 12 bases matching TRBD2. This CDR3 is 15 amino acids long. Germline loops: CDR1 MNHEY, CDR2 SMNVEV (reference sequence). The J segment lost 7 bases and the V segment lost 7 bases, leaving 8 bases of the junction unmatched. In DNA, the CDR3 is TGTGCCAGCAACCCCCTAGCGGGAGGGCAGAATGAGCAGTTCTTC. Encoded protein: CASNPLAGGQNEQFF.

The sample holds one count of this clone. This rearrangement joins TRBV9 to TRBJ2-1; TRBD1 or TRBD2 may be the D gene (5 bases each). Trimming took off 0 bases at V and 12 bases at J, with 19 bases between the two ends. CDR3 length equals 15 residues. Per germline, CDR1 SGDLS and CDR2 YYNGEE. CDR3 in amino acids: CASSVARGDPPGQFF. Written as DNA, the CDR3 is TGTGCCAGCAGCGTAGCTCGAGGGGACCCACCCGGGCAGTTCTTC.

The chain couples TRBV9 to TRBJ2-2; 7 bases are a match to TRBD1. The V and J ends lost 0 bases and 4 bases, in that order; junction bases with no gene match: 3. CDR3 length: 15 amino acids. The V gene's germline CDR1 is SGDLS and CDR2 YYNGEE. The DNA for the CDR3 is TGTGCCAGCAGCGTAGATGACAGGGCCACCGGGGAGCTGTTTTTT. Its protein is CASSVDDRATGELFF.

This clone was picked up one time. V is TRBV29-1 and J is TRBJ2-5; D is perhaps TRBD1 or TRBD2 (5 bases each). Germline CDR1 reads SQVTM; CDR2 reads ANQGSEA. With 4 bases removed from V and 5 bases from J, the gap between germline ends came to 20 bases. This CDR3 region has 15 residues. The CDR3 is CSVGSPRDRRETQYF. As DNA, the CDR3 is TGCAGCGTTGGTTCCCCCCGGGACCGGAGGGAGACCCAGTACTTC.

This chain connects TRBV27 to TRBJ1-3; perhaps TRBD1 as D (5 bases). The CDR3 is 14 residues long. V was cut by 6 bases and J by 3 bases, with 12 bases left in between. Germline CDR1 MNHEY, CDR2 SMNVEV (reference sequence). Here the CDR3 reads CASSPQGDGNTIYF. The DNA for the CDR3 is TGTGCCAGCAGCCCTCAAGGGGATGGAAACACCATATATTTT.

Points on this clone: Distinct nucleotide sequences in the sample also encode this CDR3. The V call is TRBV9, the J call TRBJ1-1; TRBD1 aligns across 7 bases. The V gene end was trimmed by 2 bases and the J gene end by 4 bases; junction bases not matched to a gene: 5. This CDR3 has 14 amino acids. Germline V gives CDR1 SGDLS, CDR2 YYNGEE. CDR3 DNA sequence: TGTGCCAGCAGCGTCGACAGGGCCGGCACTGAAGCTTTCTTT. Translating gives CASSVDRAGTEAFF.

The chain is built from TRBV27 and TRBJ2-7, with 8 bases matching TRBD2. The CDR3 extends over 15 amino acids. Trimming took 5 bases from V and 0 from J; bases not matched to a gene: 6. The germline V gene encodes CDR1 MNHEY and CDR2 SMNVEV (reference sequence). CDR3 bases: TGTGCCAGCAGTGTGTCGGCGGGGGGCTCCTACGAGCAGTACTTC. Its translation: CASSVSAGGSYEQYF.

The chain employs TRBV30 and TRBJ2-3, with D perhaps TRBD2 (6 bases). This CDR3 spans 15 amino acids. Looked up from germline, CDR1 is GTSNPN and CDR2 is SVGIG (reference sequence). V was trimmed by 1 base and J by 1 base, leaving 12 bases between them. CDR3 in amino acids: CAWSEGASGTDTQYF. Written as DNA, the CDR3 is TGTGCCTGGAGTGAAGGTGCTAGCGGCACAGATACGCAGTATTTT.

The rearrangement joins TRBV7-8 to TRBJ2-7; D assignment may be TRBD1 or TRBD2 (5 bases each). This CDR3 is built from 15 residues. V was pared by 1 base and J by 2 bases, with 12 bases between. In germline, CDR1 is SGHVS, CDR2 FQNEAQ. CDR3 bases: TGTGCCAGCAGCTTAGATCGAGGGACCACCTACGAGCAGTACTTC. Its protein is CASSLDRGTTYEQYF.

V usage is TRBV7-8 and J usage is TRBJ2-7; 10 nucleotides match TRBD2. The germline CDR1 and CDR2 sequences are SGHVS and FQNEAQ. The CDR3 has 15 residues. V was pared by 5 bases and J by 2 bases, with 6 bases of the junction left unmatched. The CDR3 is CASSPVLAGTYEQYF. DNA of the CDR3: TGTGCCAGCAGCCCCGTACTAGCGGGGACCTACGAGCAGTACTTC. The variable domain in full, with the rest retrieved from reference TRBV7-8 and TRBJ2-7, is GAGVSQSPRYKVAKRGQDVALRCDPISGHVSLFWYQQALGQGPEFLTYFQNEAQLDKSGLPSDRFFAERPEGSVSTLKIQRTQQEDSAVYLCASSPVLAGTYEQYFGPGTRLTVT.

V is TRBV9 and J is TRBJ2-7, with 7 bases lining up with TRBD2. V shed 0 bases, J shed 7 bases, and the junction held 13 bases outside the gene matches. CDR1 and CDR2 (germline): SGDLS, YYNGEE. CDR3 length: 16 amino acids. CDR3 region: CASSVDYGGSLGEQYF. The CDR3 bases are TGTGCCAGCAGCGTAGATTATGGCGGGAGTCTTGGAGAGCAGTACTTC.

This clone was counted only a few times. This chain uses TRBV9 with TRBJ1-1; 7 bases agree with TRBD1. V was pared by 0 bases and J by 4 bases, with 9 bases of the junction left unmatched. This CDR3 contains 16 residues. In germline, CDR1 is SGDLS, CDR2 YYNGEE. This CDR3 reads CASSVVTGFMGTEAFF. The CDR3 DNA follows: TGTGCCAGCAGCGTAGTGACAGGGTTTATGGGCACTGAAGCTTTCTTT.

CDR3 sequence (DNA): TGTGCCAGCAACCCGACCTCGGTTGGAGAGACCCAGTACTTC. Translating gives CASNPTSVGETQYF. The chain uses TRBV6-1 and TRBJ2-5, with no clear D. Deletions cut 7 bases from V and 4 bases from J, with 16 bases between. Germline V gives CDR1 MNHNS, CDR2 SASEGT. The CDR3 has 14 residues.

V is TRBV28 and J is TRBJ2-1; D ambiguous. The germline gives CDR1 MDHEN, CDR2 SYDVKM. The CDR3 is 14 residues long. The ends were cut back, 3 bases at V and 1 base at J, with 7 bases in the middle. CDR3 sequence: CASSFGTSYNEQFF. The CDR3 nucleotides are TGTGCCAGCAGTTTCGGTACTTCCTACAATGAGCAGTTCTTC.

The chain employs TRBV10-1 and TRBJ1-1; TRBD1 aligns across 9 bases. The V and J ends lost 9 bases and 3 bases, in that order; junction bases with no gene match: 5. The CDR3 runs 13 residues. Germline V lookup: CDR1 WNHNN, CDR2 SYGVQD (reference sequence). This chain's CDR3 is CASGQGRDTEAFF. The CDR3 DNA reads TGCGCCAGTGGACAGGGGAGGGACACTGAAGCTTTCTTT.

The chain carries TRBV29-1 and TRBJ2-5, with D maybe TRBD2 (5 bases). The CDR3 runs 13 residues. The V gene lost 6 bases and the J gene lost 0 bases, with 11 bases spanning the gap. Germline V gene sequence: CDR1 SQVTM, CDR2 ANQGSEA. The CDR3, as DNA: TGCAGCGTCGACGGGATGTACCAAGAGACCCAGTACTTC. Its translation: CSVDGMYQETQYF.

The chain joins TRBV7-6 to TRBJ2-7, with TRBD2 identical over 12 bases. V lost 5 bases, J lost 6 bases, and 8 bases stayed unmatched. Germline-derived CDR1 and CDR2 are SGHVS and FNYEAQ. The CDR3 runs 15 residues. DNA of the CDR3: TGTGCCAGCAGCACCCAGACTAGCGGGAGTGCCGAGCAGTACTTC. The encoded protein is CASSTQTSGSAEQYF.

The count of this clone is one. The genes are TRBV28 and TRBJ2-7; D is unresolved. This CDR3 comprises 14 residues. Germline lookup yields CDR1 MDHEN and CDR2 SYDVKM. Trimming pared 5 bases from V and 3 bases from J, leaving 14 bases between. The CDR3, as DNA: TGTGCCAGCAGTCCACCGGTTCTCCTCTACGAGCAGTACTTC. Translating gives CASSPPVLLYEQYF.

The genes are TRBV4-3 and TRBJ2-7; 7 bases are a match to TRBD2. With 0 bases clipped from V and 2 bases from J, the junction kept 7 bases outside the gene matches. Per the germline V gene, CDR1 is LGHNA and CDR2 is YSLEER. CDR3 size: 16 residues. CDR3 nucleotide sequence: TGCGCCAGCAGCCAAGATTGGGAGGGAAAGACCTACGAGCAGTACTTC. Amino acids: CASSQDWEGKTYEQYF.

The chain has TRBV19 and TRBJ2-7; TRBD1 is a possible D gene (6 bases). V was clipped by 3 bases and J by 3 bases, with 15 bases between them. Germline V CDR1 and CDR2: LNHDA, SQIVND (reference sequence). CDR3 length equals 15 residues. The DNA of the CDR3 is TGTGCCAGTAGTATTACGGGACACGGACTCTACGAGCAGTACTTC. It encodes CASSITGHGLYEQYF. The whole variable domain, filled in from reference TRBV19 and TRBJ2-7, reads DGGITQSPKYLFRKEGQNVTLSCEQNLNHDAMYWYRQDPGQGLRLIYYSQIVNDFQKGDIAEGYSVSREKKESFPLTVTSAQKNPTAFYLCASSITGHGLYEQYFGPGTRLTVT.

The V gene is TRBV5-1, the J gene TRBJ2-1; either TRBD1 or TRBD2 may fit D (6 bases each). The CDR3 is made up of 16 amino acids. CDR1 SGHRS and CDR2 YFSETQ come from the germline V gene. The V end was cut by 0 bases, the J end by 2 bases, with 12 bases between. For the CDR3, the DNA is TGCGCCAGCAGCTTGGTGGCCGGGGGCGCCTACAATGAGCAGTTCTTC. Protein sequence: CASSLVAGGAYNEQFF. The variable domain in full, with the rest retrieved from reference TRBV5-1 and TRBJ2-1, is KAGVTQTPRYLIKTRGQQVTLSCSPISGHRSVSWYQQTPGQGLQFLFEYFSETQRNKGNFPGRFSGRQFSNSRSEMNVSTLELGDSALYLCASSLVAGGAYNEQFFGPGTRLTVL.

Points on this clone: This specimen includes other DNA sequences encoding the same CDR3. The rearrangement joins TRBV28 to TRBJ2-7; TRBD2 aligns across 10 bases. The V segment lost 5 bases and the J segment 3 bases; nucleotides outside the gene matches: 1. This CDR3 comprises 13 residues. From germline, CDR1 is MDHEN and CDR2 SYDVKM. The CDR3 region has the DNA TGTGCCAGCAGTGCTAGCGGGAGCTACGAGCAGTACTTC. Its protein product is CASSASGSYEQYF.

The chain links TRBV28 to TRBJ2-7, with D hard to call. This CDR3 is built from 14 residues. The germline CDR1 and CDR2 sequences are MDHEN and SYDVKM. The ends were cut back, 2 bases at V and 2 bases at J, with 10 bases in the middle. In nucleotides, the CDR3 is TGTGCCAGCAGTTTAATCCCAGAGACCTACGAGCAGTACTTC. Translated: CASSLIPETYEQYF.

The chain uses TRBV11-2 and TRBJ2-3; D ambiguous. Germline V gene sequence: CDR1 SGHAT, CDR2 FQNNGV. CDR3 size: 12 residues. Trimming took off 5 bases at V and 6 bases at J, with 9 bases between the two ends. Here the CDR3 DNA reads TGTGCCAGCAGCGCCGGTCTGGATACGCAGTATTTT. It encodes CASSAGLDTQYF.

V gene TRBV28 combines with J gene TRBJ1-5, with D maybe TRBD1 (6 bases). The germline CDR1 and CDR2 sequences are MDHEN and SYDVKM. V was clipped by 3 bases and J by 0 bases, with 15 bases between them. There are 17 residues in the CDR3. CDR3 residues: CASSFRGAAYSNQPQHF. CDR3 bases: TGTGCCAGCAGTTTTAGGGGGGCGGCATATAGCAATCAGCCCCAGCATTTT.

V is TRBV6-5 and J is TRBJ2-1; D remains ambiguous. Germline CDR1 and CDR2: MNHEY and SVGAGI. V gave up 6 bases and J gave up 9 bases, with 18 bases separating them. The CDR3 spans 14 residues. This chain's CDR3 is CASSHNLYNREQFF. The DNA of the CDR3 is TGTGCCAGCAGCCACAACCTCTACAACCGTGAGCAGTTCTTC.